Below, 23 T cell receptor beta chains from the same sample are listed, as sequenced in a study of radiotherapy plus CTLA-4 blockade in lung cancer. Assay used: immunoSEQ multiplex PCR; TCRdb lists only in-frame clones, some missing. The sample contains more than 90,000 clones, about 80% of which appear only once. Here the sequenced sample was peripheral blood, taken from a patient treated with radiotherapy plus ipilimumab. The receptors originated from a human donor with non-small cell lung cancer that progressed on radiotherapy plus ipilimumab. Some clones in this sample may be carry-over from other donors' samples.

V usage is TRBV7-2 and J usage is TRBJ2-3; unclear D gene. V shed 2 bases and J shed 5 bases, with 5 bases lying between them. The CDR3 extends over 12 amino acids. Germline lookup yields CDR1 SGHTA and CDR2 FQGNSA. CDR3 protein: CASSLILDTQYF. CDR3 in DNA: TGTGCCAGCAGCTTAATCTTAGATACGCAGTATTTT.

The rearrangement links TRBV12-5 to TRBJ1-1; TRBD1 matches 7 bases. Germline V lookup: CDR1 LGHNT, CDR2 FRNRAP. V dropped 6 bases and J dropped 6; count of bases not matched to a gene: 10. The CDR3 loop spans 14 amino acids. The CDR3 DNA reads as TGTGCTAGTGGGAAAGAGGGGGCGTGGGCTGAAGCTTTCTTT. It translates to CASGKEGAWAEAFF.

This chain joins TRBV27 and TRBJ2-6; D uncertain. This CDR3 is 15 amino acids long. The germline V and J ends were trimmed by 3 bases and 0 bases, with 6 bases remaining between them. Germline V lookup: CDR1 MNHEY, CDR2 SMNVEV (reference sequence). This CDR3 is CASSFSTSGANVLTF. CDR3 bases: TGTGCCAGCAGTTTTAGTACCTCTGGGGCCAACGTCCTGACTTTC.

The chain is built from TRBV30 and TRBJ2-6; the match to TRBD1 covers 10 bases. Germline CDR1 reads GTSNPN; CDR2 reads SVGIG (reference sequence). V was pared by 2 bases and J by 2 bases, with 6 bases of the junction left unmatched. The length of the CDR3 is 17 residues. The CDR3 reads CAWSRGQGTPGANVLTF. The DNA of the CDR3 is TGTGCCTGGAGTCGGGGACAGGGGACCCCTGGGGCCAACGTCCTGACTTTC.

With regard to this clone: Distinct nucleotide sequences in the sample also encode this CDR3. The chain combines TRBV7-2 with TRBJ2-7; D might be TRBD1 (6 bases). V lost 3 bases and J 2 bases, leaving 14 bases between the germline ends. Germline values: CDR1 SGHTA, CDR2 FQGNSA. There are 15 residues in the CDR3. In DNA form, the CDR3 reads TGTGCCAGCAGCTTGGCTGCTGGGGGCCCCTACGAGCAGTACTTC. Amino acid sequence: CASSLAAGGPYEQYF.

As DNA, the CDR3 is TGTGCCAGCAGCCAGATTATCAGGGGCTCTGGGGCCAACGTCCTGACTTTC. Protein: CASSQIIRGSGANVLTF. V and J are TRBV7-9 and TRBJ2-6; maybe TRBD1 (6 bases). This CDR3 contains 17 residues. The V end lost 5 bases, the J end lost 0 bases, and 14 bases lay between the germline ends. CDR1 SEHNR and CDR2 FQNEAQ come from the germline V gene (reference sequence).

The chain links TRBV7-8 to TRBJ1-5; D gene unclear. CDR3 length: 16 residues. The germline V gene has CDR1 SGHVS and CDR2 FQNEAQ. V gave up 0 bases and J gave up 6 bases, with 15 bases separating them. The CDR3 DNA reads TGTGCCAGCAGCTTAGCAATGGGGTTAGGTGCTCAGCCCCAGCATTTT. It translates to CASSLAMGLGAQPQHF.

The chain carries TRBV6-4 and TRBJ1-1, with 7 bases matching TRBD1. V shed 7 bases and J 7 bases; nucleotides not matched to a gene: 15. Looked up from germline, CDR1 is MRHNA and CDR2 is SNTAGT. This CDR3 spans 15 amino acids. This chain's CDR3 is CASKKDRVTGGEAFF. The CDR3 region has the DNA TGTGCCAGCAAGAAAGACAGGGTGACTGGAGGTGAAGCTTTCTTT.

The chain has TRBV19 and TRBJ1-1; D is uncertain. The CDR3 is made up of 11 amino acids. Per the germline V gene, CDR1 is LNHDA and CDR2 is SQIVND (reference sequence). Trimming took 5 bases from V and 11 from J, leaving 12 bases between them. The CDR3 region has the DNA TGTGCCAGTAGTGCCGCGGGTAGGGCTTTCTTT. This sequence encodes CASSAAGRAFF.

V gene TRBV5-4 combines with J gene TRBJ2-3; D gene uncertain. Looked up from germline, CDR1 is SGHNT and CDR2 is YYREEE (reference sequence). CDR3 size: 14 residues. The V gene lost 1 base and the J gene lost 5 bases, with 11 bases spanning the gap. CDR3: CASSLSWEGDTQYF. CDR3 nucleotide sequence: TGTGCCAGCAGCTTGAGTTGGGAAGGAGATACGCAGTATTTT.

The gene calls are TRBV2 and TRBJ1-4; D is unclear. The V end lost 6 bases, the J end lost 6 bases, and 14 bases lay between the germline ends. CDR1 is SNHLY and CDR2 is FYNNEI in the germline V gene. The CDR3 covers 14 residues. CDR3 amino acids: CASSPTWWDEKLFF. As DNA, the CDR3 is TGTGCCAGCAGCCCAACGTGGTGGGATGAAAAACTGTTTTTT.

This chain joins TRBV7-8 and TRBJ1-1, with 7 bases lining up with TRBD1. Germline values: CDR1 SGHVS, CDR2 FQNEAQ. The CDR3 covers 15 residues. J lost 3 bases, V lost 0 bases, and 4 bases had no gene match. CDR3 sequence: CASSLAGDSDTEAFF. The DNA for the CDR3 is TGTGCCAGCAGCTTAGCTGGGGACAGCGACACTGAAGCTTTCTTT. The whole variable domain, remainder taken from reference TRBV7-8 and TRBJ1-1, is GAGVSQSPRYKVAKRGQDVALRCDPISGHVSLFWYQQALGQGPEFLTYFQNEAQLDKSGLPSDRFFAERPEGSVSTLKIQRTQQEDSAVYLCASSLAGDSDTEAFFGQGTRLTVV.

The chain combines TRBV2 with TRBJ2-7; TRBD1 aligns across 10 bases. The CDR3 sequence is 14 residues long. V trimming: 7 bases; J trimming: 2 bases; junction bases outside the gene matches: 5. Germline CDR1 SNHLY, CDR2 FYNNEI. The CDR3 here is CASKGGTGAYEQYF. CDR3 nucleotide sequence: TGTGCCAGCAAGGGCGGGACAGGGGCCTACGAGCAGTACTTC.

In this sample, this clone turned up many times. The chain recombines TRBV7-8 with TRBJ2-5, with D tentatively TRBD1 or TRBD2 (6 bases each). This CDR3 contains 12 residues. Trimming took off 10 bases at V and 5 bases at J, with 14 bases between the two ends. Germline loops: CDR1 SGHVS, CDR2 FQNEAQ. Here the CDR3 DNA reads TGTGCCATGGGGGGCAAGTGGGAGACCCAGTACTTC. Encoded protein: CAMGGKWETQYF.

V and J are TRBV30 and TRBJ2-3; 7 nucleotides match TRBD2. The CDR3 has 15 amino acids. CDR1 is GTSNPN and CDR2 is SVGIG in the germline V gene (reference sequence). J lost 4 bases, V lost 0 bases, and 7 bases had no gene match. Here the CDR3 DNA reads TGTGCCTGGAGTGTACACCGGGGGGAGGCAGATACGCAGTATTTT. Residues: CAWSVHRGEADTQYF.

The genes are TRBV2 and TRBJ1-5; 8 nucleotides line up with TRBD1. The CDR3 runs to 16 residues. V shed 6 bases and J 7 bases; nucleotides not matched to a gene: 14. From germline, CDR1 is SNHLY and CDR2 FYNNEI. The CDR3 protein is CASRPGSGGSRQPQHF. The CDR3 DNA follows: TGTGCCAGCAGGCCCGGTTCAGGGGGCTCCAGACAGCCCCAGCATTTT.

V is TRBV25-1 and J is TRBJ1-3; TRBD1 agrees at 8 bases. The CDR3 consists of 16 residues. CDR1 MGHDK and CDR2 SYGVNS come from the germline V gene. The V segment lost 5 bases and the J segment 4 bases; nucleotides outside the gene matches: 10. CDR3 amino acids: CASSSRTGFVGNTIYF. The CDR3 DNA is TGTGCCAGCAGTTCGAGGACAGGGTTTGTCGGAAACACCATATATTTT.

The chain employs TRBV5-5 and TRBJ2-7; TRBD1 or TRBD2 may be the D gene (5 bases each). The germline CDR1 and CDR2 sequences are SGHKS and YYEKEE (reference sequence). The CDR3 runs 14 residues. Trimming pared 0 bases from V and 6 bases from J, leaving 13 bases between. CDR3 DNA sequence: TGTGCCAGCAGCTTGGGAGGATGGGGGTCCGAGCAGTACTTC. Amino acid sequence: CASSLGGWGSEQYF.

The CDR3 sequence: CASSLEGPEAFF. The CDR3 DNA sequence: TGTGCCAGCAGCTTGGAGGGTCCTGAAGCTTTCTTT. This rearrangement joins TRBV5-4 to TRBJ1-1, with unresolved D. The V and J ends lost 0 bases and 6 bases respectively, with 6 bases between them. There are 12 residues in the CDR3. Germline V CDR1 and CDR2: SGHNT, YYREEE (reference sequence).

The V call is TRBV4-3, the J call TRBJ1-2, with 8 nucleotides matching TRBD1. CDR1 is LGHNA, CDR2 YSLEER, per germline. The V and J ends lost 0 bases and 8 bases, in that order; junction bases with no gene match: 8. This CDR3 contains 15 residues. The CDR3 DNA follows: TGCGCCAGCAGCCAAGATCCCGGACAGGGTATCGGCTACACCTTC. Its protein is CASSQDPGQGIGYTF.

V gene TRBV4-2 combines with J gene TRBJ1-2; D ambiguous. The length of the CDR3 is 16 residues. The germline CDR1 and CDR2 sequences are LGHNA and YNFKEQ. V was trimmed by 4 bases and J by 2 bases, leaving 17 bases between them. For the CDR3, the DNA is TGTGCCAGCAGCCGCCAAGAACGGGTCGGAAACTATGGCTACACCTTC. Amino acid sequence: CASSRQERVGNYGYTF.

The V and J genes are TRBV5-4 and TRBJ2-7; possibly TRBD1 for D (6 bases). CDR3 length: 13 residues. Trimming left V 0 bases short and J 5 bases short, with 9 bases between. Per the germline V gene, CDR1 is SGHNT and CDR2 is YYREEE (reference sequence). CDR3 in amino acids: CASSLARGDEQYF. CDR3 DNA sequence: TGTGCCAGCAGCTTGGCCAGGGGTGACGAGCAGTACTTC.

V usage is TRBV7-8 and J usage is TRBJ1-4; possibly TRBD1 for D (5 bases). The germline V gene has CDR1 SGHVS and CDR2 FQNEAQ. V lost 5 bases and J lost 7, with 14 bases in between. The CDR3 is 14 residues long. The CDR3 region has the DNA TGTGCCAGCAGCATGAAGTGGGGGGGTGAAAAACTGTTTTTT. This encodes CASSMKWGGEKLFF. The whole variable domain, filled in from reference TRBV7-8 and TRBJ1-4, reads GAGVSQSPRYKVAKRGQDVALRCDPISGHVSLFWYQQALGQGPEFLTYFQNEAQLDKSGLPSDRFFAERPEGSVSTLKIQRTQQEDSAVYLCASSMKWGGEKLFFGSGTQLSVL.